There are a few counts of the clone carrying this T cell receptor (beta chain). Its cognate antigen is unknown. This CDR3 comprises 14 residues. The V gene lost 1 base and the J gene lost 9 bases, with 13 bases spanning the gap. Germline V gives CDR1 LGHNA, CDR2 YNFKEQ. This sample is part of a study of beta chain features in type 1 diabetes. Regarding the study as a whole: Individuals with type 1 diabetes displayed fewer insertions and more deletions at VDJ junctions. For Type 1 diabetes patients, all four CD4+ subsets carried TCRB CDR3s that were moderately but significantly shorter. The naive, central memory and Treg TCRB repertoires showed an apparent similarity that was greater among patients than among healthy donors. Patients and controls would share equally any PCR tilt toward shorter templates.

The isolated RNA, all of it, was reverse transcribed, so expressed TCRB transcripts were what got sequenced. Generated by immunoSEQ multiplex PCR, the TCRdb table keeps only in-frame clones and is missing some. Among under 250,000 clones listed, 14% were seen once. A heparinised blood draw that averaged about 110 mL was obtained once from each donor. Sample: naive CD4+ T cells from blood. J is TRBJ2-1 and V is TRBV4-2; perhaps TRBD2 as D (5 bases). The TCR was taken from a man aged 25 to 45 with type 1 diabetes. CDR3 coding DNA: TGTGCCAGCAGCCAAGTAGCAGGTGGGAGTGAGCAGTTCTTC. Its protein product is CASSQVAGGSEQFF.